This T cell receptor (beta chain) was sequenced during a study of shared clonotypes between healthy human individuals. Measured with immunoSEQ multiplex PCR; TCRdb has only the in-frame clones, and not every one. The repertoire consists of under 1,100,000 clones, with 75% to 85% occurring once and the leading ten covering roughly 0.55%. In germline, CDR1 is MGHDK, CDR2 SYGVNS. Trimming pared 6 bases from V and 2 bases from J, leaving 15 bases between. The CDR3 is made up of 15 amino acids. Material: memory CD4+ T cells from PBMCs. Subset described: CD45RA-negative fraction. V gene TRBV25-1 combines with J gene TRBJ2-3; D is possibly TRBD2 (6 bases). The clonotype was recovered from a man between 18 and 29 years old in good health. Some clones in this sample may be carry-over from other donors' samples. In DNA form, the CDR3 reads TGTGCCAGCAGGGGACTCGCGGGACCCACAGATACGCAGTATTTT. As protein: CASRGLAGPTDTQYF. Complete variable domain (other parts from reference TRBV25-1 and TRBJ2-3): EADIYQTPRYLVIGTGKKITLECSQTMGHDKMYWYQQDPGMELHLIHYSYGVNSTEKGDLSSESTVSRIRTEHFPLTLESARPSHTSQYLCASRGLAGPTDTQYFGPGTRLTVL.